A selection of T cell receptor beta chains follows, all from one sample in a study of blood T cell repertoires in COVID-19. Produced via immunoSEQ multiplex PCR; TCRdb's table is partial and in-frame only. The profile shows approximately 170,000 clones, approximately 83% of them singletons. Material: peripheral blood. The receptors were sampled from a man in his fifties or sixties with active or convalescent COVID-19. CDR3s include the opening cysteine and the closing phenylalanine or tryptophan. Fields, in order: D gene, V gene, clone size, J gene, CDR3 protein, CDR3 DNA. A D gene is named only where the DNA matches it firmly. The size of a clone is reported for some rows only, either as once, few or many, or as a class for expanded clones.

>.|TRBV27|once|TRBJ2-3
CASSFSQVGTDTQYF
TGTGCCAGCAGTTTCAGTCAGGTTGGCACAGATACGCAGTATTTT
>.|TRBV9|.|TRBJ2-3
CASSGSDTQYF
TGTGCCAGCAGCGGGAGTGATACGCAGTATTTT
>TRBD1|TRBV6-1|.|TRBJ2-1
CASRSGTGGNNEQFF
TGTGCCAGCAGATCCGGGACAGGGGGGAACAATGAGCAGTTCTTC
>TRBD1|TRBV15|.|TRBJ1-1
CATSIQRTGRMNTEAFF
TGTGCCACCAGCATTCAAAGGACAGGAAGGATGAACACTGAAGCTTTCTTT
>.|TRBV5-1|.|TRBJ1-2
CASSLVPRDYGYTF
TGCGCCAGCAGCTTGGTGCCCAGGGACTATGGCTACACCTTC
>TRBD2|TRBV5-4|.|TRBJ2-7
CASSGFGRENRYEQYF
TGTGCCAGCAGCGGGTTCGGGCGGGAGAATCGCTACGAGCAGTACTTC
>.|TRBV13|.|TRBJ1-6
CASVFRGGTRMDNSPLHF
TGTGCCAGCGTTTTTCGGGGAGGGACGCGTATGGATAATTCACCCCTCCACTTT
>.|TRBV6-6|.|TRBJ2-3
CASSLDSATSTDTQYF
TGTGCCAGCAGCCTGGACAGCGCCACTAGCACAGATACGCAGTATTTT
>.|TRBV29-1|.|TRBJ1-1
CSVGWGGGNTEAFF
TGCAGCGTTGGGTGGGGCGGGGGAAACACTGAAGCTTTCTTT
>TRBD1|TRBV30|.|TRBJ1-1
CAWSEGTALLKAFF
TGTGCCTGGAGTGAGGGGACAGCTCTGTTGAAAGCTTTCTTT
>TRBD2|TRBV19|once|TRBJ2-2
CASKREGLSNTGELFF
TGTGCCAGTAAGCGGGAGGGCCTGAGTAACACCGGGGAGCTGTTTTTT
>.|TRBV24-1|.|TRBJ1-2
CATSDTNREGYTF
TGTGCCACCAGTGACACCAACAGGGAAGGCTACACCTTC
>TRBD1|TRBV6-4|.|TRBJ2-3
CASSATSGQATHEDTQYF
TGTGCCAGCAGTGCAACCTCAGGACAGGCGACCCACGAAGATACGCAGTATTTT
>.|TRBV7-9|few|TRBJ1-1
CASSPNMNTEAFF
TGTGCCAGCAGCCCGAACATGAACACTGAAGCTTTCTTT
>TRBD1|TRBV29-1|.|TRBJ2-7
CSVEVPTGSYEQYF
TGCAGCGTTGAAGTTCCGACAGGGTCCTACGAGCAGTACTTC
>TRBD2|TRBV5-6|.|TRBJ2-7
CASTAGGGSYEQYF
TGTGCCAGCACAGCGGGCGGGGGCTCCTACGAGCAGTACTTC
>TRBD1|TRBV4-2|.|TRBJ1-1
CASSQDNRGMNTEAFF
TGTGCCAGCAGCCAAGATAACAGGGGCATGAACACTGAAGCTTTCTTT
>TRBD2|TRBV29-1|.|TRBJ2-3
CSVRGRSVDTQYF
TGCAGCGTTCGCGGGAGATCGGTAGATACGCAGTATTTT
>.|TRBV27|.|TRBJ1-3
CASKLTGNSGNTIYF
TGTGCCAGCAAGCTTACAGGGAACTCTGGAAACACCATATATTTT
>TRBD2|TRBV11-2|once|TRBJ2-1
CASSLSGRAMGNEQFF
TGTGCCAGCAGCCTGAGCGGGAGGGCCATGGGGAATGAGCAGTTCTTC
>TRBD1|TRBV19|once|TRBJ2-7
CASRKAGTGSYEQYF
TGTGCCAGTAGAAAAGCCGGGACAGGGTCCTACGAGCAGTACTTC
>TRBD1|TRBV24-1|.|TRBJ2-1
CATSDSGQSGSYNEQFF
TGTGCCACCAGTGATTCGGGACAGTCGGGCTCCTACAATGAGCAGTTCTTC
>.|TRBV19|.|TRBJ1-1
CASSYRSTEAFF
TGTGCCAGTAGTTACAGATCCACTGAAGCTTTCTTT
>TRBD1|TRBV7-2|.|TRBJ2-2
CASSLTGAPNTGELFF
TGTGCCAGCAGCTTAACAGGGGCCCCAAACACCGGGGAGCTGTTTTTT
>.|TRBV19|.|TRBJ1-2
CASSTTGWYGYTF
TGTGCCAGTAGTACCACAGGGTGGTATGGCTACACCTTC
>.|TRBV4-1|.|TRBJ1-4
CASSPLTDDELEKLFF
TGCGCCAGCAGTCCCCTGACAGACGATGAGCTTGAAAAACTGTTTTTT
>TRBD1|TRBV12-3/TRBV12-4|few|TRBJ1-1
CASSIQGPTEAFF
TGTGCCAGCAGTATACAGGGGCCCACTGAAGCTTTCTTT
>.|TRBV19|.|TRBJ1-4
CASNLQGDRKLFF
TGTGCCAGTAACTTACAGGGTGATAGAAAACTGTTTTTT
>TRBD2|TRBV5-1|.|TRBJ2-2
CASSLDYPTSGRGTGELFF
TGCGCCAGCAGCTTGGACTACCCCACTAGCGGTCGTGGCACCGGGGAGCTGTTTTTT
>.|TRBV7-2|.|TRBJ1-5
CASSLVRGPGNQPQHF
TGTGCCAGCAGCTTAGTTAGGGGTCCGGGCAATCAGCCCCAGCATTTT
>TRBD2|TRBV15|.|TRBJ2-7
CATSVPSGGLDEQYF
TGTGCCACCAGCGTCCCGTCGGGGGGGCTTGACGAGCAGTACTTC
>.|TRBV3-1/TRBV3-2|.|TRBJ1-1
CASSPLRGNTEAFF
TGTGCCAGCAGCCCCCTTCGGGGGAACACTGAAGCTTTCTTT
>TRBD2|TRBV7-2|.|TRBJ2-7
CASRDRLAGGKEYF
TGTGCCAGCAGAGACCGACTAGCGGGAGGGAAGGAGTACTTC
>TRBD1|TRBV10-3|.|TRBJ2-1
CAISMDRGGYNEQFF
TGTGCCATCAGCATGGACAGGGGCGGATACAATGAGCAGTTCTTC
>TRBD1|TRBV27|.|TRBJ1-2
CASSLSRQGDGYTF
TGTGCCAGCAGTCTGAGCCGACAGGGGGATGGCTACACCTTC
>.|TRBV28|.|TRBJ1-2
CASSSPSGREYGYTF
TGTGCCAGCAGTTCCCCCTCTGGGAGGGAATATGGCTACACCTTC
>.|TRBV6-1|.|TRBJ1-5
CASSELTYQPQHF
TGTGCCAGCAGTGAATTGACTTATCAGCCCCAGCATTTT
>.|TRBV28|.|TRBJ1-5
CASRQTGAYQPQHF
TGTGCCAGCCGTCAGACAGGAGCCTATCAGCCCCAGCATTTT
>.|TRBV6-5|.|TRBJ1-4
CASSLDSRSTNEKLFF
TGTGCCAGCAGTTTAGACAGCCGATCAACTAATGAAAAACTGTTTTTT
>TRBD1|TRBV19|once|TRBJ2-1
CASSAYRDRENNEQFF
TGTGCCAGTAGTGCTTACCGGGACAGGGAGAACAATGAGCAGTTCTTC
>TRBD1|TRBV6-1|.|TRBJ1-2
CASSDVRQGIGGYTF
TGTGCCAGCAGTGATGTCCGACAGGGAATTGGTGGCTACACCTTC
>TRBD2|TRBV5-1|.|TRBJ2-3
CASSLVGLAGGTPDTQYF
TGCGCCAGCAGCTTGGTGGGACTAGCGGGGGGCACCCCAGATACGCAGTATTTT
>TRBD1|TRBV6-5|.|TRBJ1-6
CASSRDSYNSPLHF
TGTGCCAGCAGTCGGGACAGCTATAATTCACCCCTCCACTTT
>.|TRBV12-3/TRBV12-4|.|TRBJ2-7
CASRGASGYEQYF
TGTGCCAGCAGGGGGGCCTCGGGCTACGAGCAGTACTTC
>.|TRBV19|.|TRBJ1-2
CASSIDSAQNYGYTF
TGTGCCAGTAGTATCGACAGTGCCCAAAACTATGGCTACACCTTC
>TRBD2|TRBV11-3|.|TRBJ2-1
CASSPPGTNYNEQFF
TGTGCCAGCAGCCCCCCCGGGACTAACTACAATGAGCAGTTCTTC
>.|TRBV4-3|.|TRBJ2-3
CASSQDTVRSTDTQYF
TGCGCCAGCAGCCAAGACACGGTGAGAAGCACAGATACGCAGTATTTT
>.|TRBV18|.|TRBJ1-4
CASSPVGGELFF
TGTGCCAGCTCACCGGTCGGCGGGGAACTGTTTTTT
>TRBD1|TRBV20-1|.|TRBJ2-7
CSASKGQGLSFEQYF
TGCAGTGCTAGTAAGGGACAGGGTCTCTCCTTCGAGCAGTACTTC
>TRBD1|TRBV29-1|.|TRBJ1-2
CSGGTANYGYTF
TGCAGCGGGGGGACAGCTAACTATGGCTACACCTTC
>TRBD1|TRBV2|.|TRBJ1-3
CASSDPGGWFTSGNTIYF
TGTGCCAGCAGTGATCCAGGGGGCTGGTTTACTTCTGGAAACACCATATATTTT
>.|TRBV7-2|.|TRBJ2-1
CASSRGDSYNEQFF
TGTGCCAGCAGCAGGGGGGACAGTTACAATGAGCAGTTCTTC
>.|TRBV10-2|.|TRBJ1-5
CASSDGREATQHF
TGCGCCAGCAGTGATGGCAGGGAGGCGACCCAGCATTTT
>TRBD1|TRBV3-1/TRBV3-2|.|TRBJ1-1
CASSPRDRVNTEAFF
TGTGCCAGCAGCCCCCGGGACAGGGTAAACACTGAAGCTTTCTTT
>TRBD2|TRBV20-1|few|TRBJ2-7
CSASGRGLAYEQYF
TGCAGTGCTAGTGGGAGGGGCCTCGCCTACGAGCAGTACTTC
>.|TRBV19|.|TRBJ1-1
CASSTKQGAGTEAFF
TGTGCCAGTAGTACAAAACAGGGAGCTGGCACTGAAGCTTTCTTT